This T cell receptor (beta chain) was retrieved from a study of vaccination effects on CD4 cells after COVID-19. Antigen-specific CD4+ T cells were first expanded with viral peptide pools by the ViraFEST assay and only then sequenced. With approximately 10 days of culture completed, CD4+ T cells were isolated. Findings and caveats of the study: Late after vaccination, infection- and vaccine-induced clones showed marked clonal contraction.

A note on this clone: Its antigen is not known.

Assay used: immunoSEQ multiplex PCR; TCRdb lists only in-frame clones, some missing. The data show tens of thousands of clones, approximately 70% seen once. This CDR3 has 16 amino acids. In germline, CDR1 is LNHNV, CDR2 YYDKDF (reference sequence). The V and J ends lost 1 base and 2 bases, in that order; junction bases with no gene match: 3. The material was CD4+ T cells from PBMCs cultured with HCoV-229E spike peptides, obtained before COVID-19 vaccination. The chain joins TRBV15 to TRBJ2-5; 11 bases match TRBD2. This receptor was identified in a human donor who received a COVID-19 vaccine. Here the CDR3 DNA reads TGTGCCACCAGCAGAGGGACTAGCGGGCCTCAAGAGACCCAGTACTTC. Encoded protein: CATSRGTSGPQETQYF.